These 30 T cell receptor beta chains originate from one sample sequenced in a study of blood T cell repertoires in COVID-19. Repertoires were generated with immunoSEQ multiplex PCR, while TCRdb's copy carries only in-frame clones and drops some. The table records some 240,000 clones, approximately 80% of them present only once. Sequencing input: peripheral blood. Source of these receptors: a woman between 40 and 50 years old who had recovered from COVID-19.

V is TRBV5-6 and J is TRBJ1-1; 7 bases are a match to TRBD1. J was trimmed by 2 bases and V by 3 bases; bases with no gene match: 13. This CDR3 region has 17 residues. Germline CDR1 reads SGHDT; CDR2 reads YYEEEE. CDR3 protein: CASSWMGTGQRNTEAFF. The CDR3 DNA is TGTGCCAGCAGCTGGATGGGTACGGGACAGAGAAACACTGAAGCTTTCTTT. Together with reference TRBV5-6 and TRBJ1-1, the CDR3 gives the full variable domain: DAGVTQSPTHLIKTRGQQVTLRCSPKSGHDTVSWYQQALGQGPQFIFQYYEEEERQRGNFPDRFSGHQFPNYSSELNVNALLLGDSALYLCASSWMGTGQRNTEAFFGQGTRLTVV.

The chain uses TRBV11-3 and TRBJ2-4; 8 nucleotides match TRBD1. The CDR3 extends over 12 amino acids. Germline CDR1 reads SGHNT; CDR2 reads YENEEA. J was trimmed by 12 bases and V by 1 base; bases with no gene match: 2. The CDR3: CASSLAGGNQYF. The CDR3 DNA sequence: TGTGCCAGCAGCTTAGCAGGGGGCAATCAGTACTTC.

This clone was detected only once. J is TRBJ2-7 and V is TRBV7-8; D gene uncertain. The CDR3 extends over 13 amino acids. In germline, CDR1 is SGHVS, CDR2 FQNEAQ. The ends were cut back, 0 bases at V and 3 bases at J, with 6 bases in the middle. This CDR3 reads CASSLARGYEQYF. The CDR3 bases are TGTGCCAGCAGCTTAGCGCGAGGCTACGAGCAGTACTTC.

This clone was picked up many times. V usage is TRBV2 and J usage is TRBJ1-1; D is possibly TRBD1 (5 bases). Germline V lookup: CDR1 SNHLY, CDR2 FYNNEI. The CDR3 loop spans 13 amino acids. Trimming pared 2 bases from V and 3 bases from J, leaving 7 bases between. CDR3 bases: TGTGCCAGCAGTGAAATGACAGACACTGAAGCTTTCTTT. This codes for CASSEMTDTEAFF.

This chain connects TRBV2 to TRBJ1-2, with TRBD1 matching 7 bases. Germline assignment: CDR1 SNHLY and CDR2 FYNNEI. CDR3 length: 14 residues. This CDR3 reads CAKLEDRDTYGYTF. CDR3 bases: TGTGCAAAACTGGAAGACAGGGATACCTATGGCTACACCTTC.

The rearrangement uses TRBV11-1 and TRBJ2-5; TRBD1 aligns across 7 bases. V dropped 8 bases and J dropped 2; count of bases not matched to a gene: 2. This CDR3 comprises 12 residues. Per germline, CDR1 SGHAT and CDR2 FQDESV (reference sequence). The DNA of the CDR3 is TGTGCCAGCGGCAGGGGGCAAGAGACCCAGTACTTC. It codes for CASGRGQETQYF.

The chain combines TRBV27 with TRBJ1-1; weak D call: TRBD1 (6 bases). The V end was cut by 5 bases, the J end by 4 bases, with 20 bases between. Looked up from germline, CDR1 is MNHEY and CDR2 is SMNVEV (reference sequence). This CDR3 contains 16 residues. CDR3 in amino acids: CASSLSAGGAGTEAFF. The CDR3 DNA reads TGTGCCAGCAGTCTTAGTGCTGGGGGGGCAGGCACTGAAGCTTTCTTT.

The V gene is TRBV5-1, the J gene TRBJ2-7; TRBD1 matches 7 bases. CDR3 length equals 14 residues. The J segment lost 6 bases and the V segment lost 0 bases, leaving 6 bases of the junction unmatched. Germline V gene data show CDR1 as SGHRS and CDR2 as YFSETQ. The CDR3: CASSLATGVAEQYF. CDR3 sequence (DNA): TGCGCCAGCAGCTTGGCCACAGGGGTGGCCGAGCAGTACTTC.

This CDR3 is CASSSNTGYGYTF. The CDR3 bases are TGTGCCAGCAGTTCTAATACGGGCTATGGCTACACCTTC. The chain joins TRBV2 to TRBJ1-2; no clear D gene. The CDR3 has 13 amino acids. The germline V and J ends were trimmed by 5 bases and 4 bases, with 11 bases remaining between them. From germline, CDR1 is SNHLY and CDR2 FYNNEI.

The chain recombines TRBV7-9 with TRBJ2-2, with 11 bases that match TRBD2. This CDR3 region has 15 residues. Germline V CDR1 and CDR2: SEHNR, FQNEAQ (reference sequence). The ends lost 3 bases at V and 5 bases at J; junction bases unmatched: 2. CDR3 DNA sequence: TGTGCCAGCAGCTTGCTAGCGGGGGGAACCGGGGAGCTGTTTTTT. Its translation is CASSLLAGGTGELFF.

This clone has more than one count but fewer than ten. The J gene is TRBJ1-6, the V gene TRBV7-2; no clear D gene. Trimming cost V 1 base and J 0 bases, with 4 bases left between them. This CDR3 is built from 15 residues. The germline gives CDR1 SGHTA, CDR2 FQGNSA. CDR3 DNA: TGTGCCAGCAGCTTAGGGAGCTCCTATAATTCACCCCTCCACTTT. Residues: CASSLGSSYNSPLHF.

This chain joins TRBV29-1 and TRBJ2-3, with D unclear. Looked up from germline, CDR1 is SQVTM and CDR2 is ANQGSEA. CDR3 length: 14 residues. Trimming pared 6 bases from V and 1 base from J, leaving 14 bases between. The CDR3 protein is CSVAPGSGTDTQYF. The CDR3 bases are TGCAGCGTCGCCCCCGGGTCGGGCACAGATACGCAGTATTTT.

The chain links TRBV6-2 or TRBV6-3 to TRBJ1-4; no definite D call. Trimming cost V 0 bases and J 8 bases, with 7 bases left between them. Germline lookup yields CDR1 MNHEY and CDR2 SVGEGT. The CDR3 runs 13 residues. The CDR3 is CASSYSRREKLFF. The CDR3 coding sequence is TGTGCCAGCAGTTACTCGAGGCGAGAAAAACTGTTTTTT.

The chain has TRBV13 and TRBJ1-6; a possible D gene is TRBD1 (5 bases). The CDR3 covers 14 residues. The ends were cut back, 5 bases at V and 8 bases at J, with 13 bases in the middle. CDR1 is PRHDT, CDR2 FYEKMQ, per germline (reference sequence). The chain's CDR3 is CASSRRDSYSPLHF. The CDR3 region has the DNA TGTGCCAGCAGCCGCAGGGATTCTTATTCACCCCTCCACTTT.

This chain uses TRBV28 with TRBJ1-2; D perhaps matches TRBD1 (5 bases). CDR3 length: 14 amino acids. V lost 2 bases and J lost 0, with 7 bases in between. Germline lookup yields CDR1 MDHEN and CDR2 SYDVKM. Here the CDR3 DNA reads TGTGCCAGCAGTTTAATACAGGCTAACTATGGCTACACCTTC. Translated, it gives CASSLIQANYGYTF.

There are a few counts of this clone. CDR3 DNA: TGTGCCAGTAGTAGTAACAGTAGAGCAAACATTCAGTACTTC. Its translation is CASSSNSRANIQYF. The rearrangement uses TRBV19 and TRBJ2-4; no clear D gene. This CDR3 has 14 residues. Germline lookup yields CDR1 LNHDA and CDR2 SQIVND (reference sequence). V was trimmed by 4 bases and J by 6 bases, leaving 13 bases between them.

This chain connects TRBV9 to TRBJ2-1, with D possibly being TRBD2 (6 bases). Germline values: CDR1 SGDLS, CDR2 YYNGEE. V lost 2 bases and J 5 bases, leaving 11 bases between the germline ends. This CDR3 is built from 14 residues. CDR3 in amino acids: CASSVGLANNEQFF. CDR3 nucleotide sequence: TGTGCCAGCAGCGTCGGCCTAGCGAACAATGAGCAGTTCTTC.

The gene calls are TRBV10-3 and TRBJ1-5, with TRBD1 as a possible D gene (5 bases). CDR3 length: 15 residues. Looked up from germline, CDR1 is ENHRY and CDR2 is SYGVKD. Trimming removed 1 base at V and 4 bases at J, with 11 bases between. CDR3 DNA: TGTGCCATCAGTGAGTTGGGGGGAAGGAATCAGCCCCAGCATTTT. Protein sequence: CAISELGGRNQPQHF.

The genes are TRBV19 and TRBJ1-2; maybe TRBD1 (6 bases). In germline, CDR1 is LNHDA, CDR2 SQIVND (reference sequence). The CDR3 has 15 amino acids. V was clipped by 5 bases and J by 2 bases, with 15 bases between them. The CDR3 loop is CASSPNREPNYGYTF. The CDR3 DNA sequence: TGTGCCAGTAGTCCCAACAGGGAGCCCAACTATGGCTACACCTTC. Looking up the rest from reference TRBV19 and TRBJ1-2 gives the full variable domain: DGGITQSPKYLFRKEGQNVTLSCEQNLNHDAMYWYRQDPGQGLRLIYYSQIVNDFQKGDIAEGYSVSREKKESFPLTVTSAQKNPTAFYLCASSPNREPNYGYTFGSGTRLTVV.

V and J are TRBV5-1 and TRBJ1-6, with 7 nucleotides matching TRBD1. This CDR3 is 14 amino acids long. CDR1 and CDR2 from the germline V gene are SGHRS and YFSETQ. V lost 4 bases to trimming and J lost 6 bases; unmatched junction nucleotides: 4. CDR3 DNA: TGCGCCAGCAGCGCTGGGACAGTTAATTCACCCCTCCACTTT. Protein product: CASSAGTVNSPLHF.

CDR3 amino acids: CASSLVGLYEQYF. For the CDR3, the DNA is TGTGCCAGCAGCCTCGTGGGACTTTACGAGCAGTACTTC. The chain uses TRBV3-1 (or the pseudogene TRBV3-2) and TRBJ2-7; tentative D call: TRBD2 (6 bases). The CDR3 has 13 amino acids. V was cut by 4 bases and J by 4 bases, with 11 bases left in between. Germline V CDR1 and CDR2: LGHDT, YNNKEL (reference sequence).

About this clone itself: One junction end does not reproduce the germline sequence, and a read error may be involved. The chain has TRBV12-3 or TRBV12-4 and TRBJ2-1, with a weak D call TRBD2 (6 bases). This CDR3 is 12 amino acids long. The CDR3 DNA follows: TGTGCCAGCAGCTTAGAACGGGGGAAGCAGTTCTTC. The encoded protein is CASSLERGKQFF.

The chain couples TRBV23-1 to TRBJ2-7, with D possibly matching TRBD1 (6 bases). Being an ORF, TRBV23-1 has a function that is uncertain. This CDR3 is built from 12 residues. Trimming stripped 4 bases from V and 6 bases from J, with 10 bases between. CDR3 sequence (DNA): TGCGCCAGCAGTCGCAGGGGCTCCGAGCAGTACTTC. Protein product: CASSRRGSEQYF.

This chain joins TRBV20-1 and TRBJ1-2; 8 positions agree with TRBD1. Trimming removed 3 bases from V and 0 bases from J; junction bases left unmatched: 6. The CDR3 sequence is 15 residues long. The germline V gene encodes CDR1 DFQATT and CDR2 SNEGSKA (reference sequence). CDR3 nucleotides: TGCAGTGCTAGTTACCCGGGACAGGCTAACTATGGCTACACCTTC. Translation: CSASYPGQANYGYTF.

The rearrangement uses TRBV29-1 and TRBJ1-4, with D unresolved. CDR1 is SQVTM, CDR2 ANQGSEA, per germline. The ends were cut back, 8 bases at V and 8 bases at J, with 18 bases in the middle. The CDR3 extends over 13 amino acids. CDR3 nucleotide sequence: TGCAGCACCTCGGAGGCAGCGACGGAAAAACTGTTTTTT. It translates to CSTSEAATEKLFF.

This chain uses TRBV19 with TRBJ1-4; TRBD1 agrees at 10 bases. The V gene's germline CDR1 is LNHDA and CDR2 SQIVND (reference sequence). Trimming removed 5 bases from V and 8 bases from J; junction bases left unmatched: 11. The CDR3 contains 16 residues. This CDR3 is CASSATLTGGEEKLFF. For the CDR3, the DNA is TGTGCCAGTAGTGCCACCTTGACAGGGGGCGAGGAAAAACTGTTTTTT. The full variable domain, rest sourced from reference TRBV19 and TRBJ1-4, is DGGITQSPKYLFRKEGQNVTLSCEQNLNHDAMYWYRQDPGQGLRLIYYSQIVNDFQKGDIAEGYSVSREKKESFPLTVTSAQKNPTAFYLCASSATLTGGEEKLFFGSGTQLSVL.

This chain links TRBV9 with TRBJ2-6; 12 nucleotides align to TRBD1. Looked up from germline, CDR1 is SGDLS and CDR2 is YYNGEE. Trimming took 4 bases from V and 4 from J; bases not matched to a gene: 9. The CDR3 totals 18 residues. CDR3 residues: CASSIPGQGASGANVLTF. DNA of the CDR3: TGTGCCAGCAGCATTCCGGGACAGGGGGCATCGGGGGCCAACGTCCTGACTTTC.

The gene calls are TRBV12-2 and TRBJ2-7; the table names TRBD1, a call not compared with the DNA. TRBV12-2 is a pseudogene segment. This CDR3 has 12 residues. CDR3 sequence: CARGPYPYEQYF. The CDR3 DNA sequence: TGTGCCAGGGGTCCTTACCCCTACGAGCAGTACTTC.

J is TRBJ1-1 and V is TRBV6-4; D remains ambiguous. CDR3 size: 13 residues. V was pared by 6 bases and J by 0 bases, with 8 bases between. Per germline, CDR1 MRHNA and CDR2 SNTAGT. Here the CDR3 reads CASRREMNTEAFF. The DNA for the CDR3 is TGTGCCAGCAGACGGGAAATGAACACTGAAGCTTTCTTT.

The V gene is TRBV5-6, the J gene TRBJ1-5; D gene uncertain. V shed 0 bases and J shed 3 bases, with 4 bases lying between them. This CDR3 is built from 13 residues. The germline CDR1 and CDR2 sequences are SGHDT and YYEEEE. CDR3 sequence (DNA): TGTGCCAGCAGCTTGGGTATCAATCAGCCCCAGCATTTT. Protein: CASSLGINQPQHF. Filled out from reference TRBV5-6 and TRBJ1-5, the complete variable domain reads DAGVTQSPTHLIKTRGQQVTLRCSPKSGHDTVSWYQQALGQGPQFIFQYYEEEERQRGNFPDRFSGHQFPNYSSELNVNALLLGDSALYLCASSLGINQPQHFGDGTRLSIL.